The 3 T cell receptor beta chains reported below all come from one sample, sequenced in a study of blood T cell repertoires in COVID-19. The data were produced by immunoSEQ multiplex PCR, yet TCRdb's version contains in-frame clones alone and is incomplete. The sample gives 80,000 to 100,000 clones, over 85% of which show up once; around 4% is in the top ten. Input material: peripheral blood. These receptors originate from a human donor with COVID-19, enrolled during active disease. The donor label of this sample is uncertain.

The V and J genes are TRBV11-3 and TRBJ2-1; 8 bases are a match to TRBD2. Germline V gives CDR1 SGHNT, CDR2 YENEEA. The CDR3 contains 13 residues. Germline trimming cut 8 bases from V and 4 bases from J; bases unmatched to any gene: 4. The CDR3 DNA follows: TGTGCCAGCCGCGGGGGGCTTTACAATGAGCAGTTCTTC. Translating it yields CASRGGLYNEQFF.

The chain employs TRBV18 and TRBJ1-6, with TRBD1 matching 8 bases. The length of the CDR3 is 16 residues. The J segment lost 5 bases and the V segment lost 2 bases, leaving 5 bases of the junction unmatched. Germline CDR1 KGHSH, CDR2 LQKENI. CDR3 nucleotides: TGTGCCAGCTCACCATACCAGGGGGCGAATAATTCACCCCTCCACTTT. Amino acid sequence: CASSPYQGANNSPLHF.

V is TRBV29-1 and J is TRBJ1-2; D might be TRBD1 (5 bases). The germline V and J ends were trimmed by 2 bases and 6 bases, with 13 bases remaining between them. This CDR3 is 13 amino acids long. Germline CDR1 and CDR2: SQVTM and ANQGSEA. CDR3 region: CSVESIQGNGYTF. DNA of the CDR3: TGCAGCGTTGAATCTATCCAGGGCAATGGCTACACCTTC.